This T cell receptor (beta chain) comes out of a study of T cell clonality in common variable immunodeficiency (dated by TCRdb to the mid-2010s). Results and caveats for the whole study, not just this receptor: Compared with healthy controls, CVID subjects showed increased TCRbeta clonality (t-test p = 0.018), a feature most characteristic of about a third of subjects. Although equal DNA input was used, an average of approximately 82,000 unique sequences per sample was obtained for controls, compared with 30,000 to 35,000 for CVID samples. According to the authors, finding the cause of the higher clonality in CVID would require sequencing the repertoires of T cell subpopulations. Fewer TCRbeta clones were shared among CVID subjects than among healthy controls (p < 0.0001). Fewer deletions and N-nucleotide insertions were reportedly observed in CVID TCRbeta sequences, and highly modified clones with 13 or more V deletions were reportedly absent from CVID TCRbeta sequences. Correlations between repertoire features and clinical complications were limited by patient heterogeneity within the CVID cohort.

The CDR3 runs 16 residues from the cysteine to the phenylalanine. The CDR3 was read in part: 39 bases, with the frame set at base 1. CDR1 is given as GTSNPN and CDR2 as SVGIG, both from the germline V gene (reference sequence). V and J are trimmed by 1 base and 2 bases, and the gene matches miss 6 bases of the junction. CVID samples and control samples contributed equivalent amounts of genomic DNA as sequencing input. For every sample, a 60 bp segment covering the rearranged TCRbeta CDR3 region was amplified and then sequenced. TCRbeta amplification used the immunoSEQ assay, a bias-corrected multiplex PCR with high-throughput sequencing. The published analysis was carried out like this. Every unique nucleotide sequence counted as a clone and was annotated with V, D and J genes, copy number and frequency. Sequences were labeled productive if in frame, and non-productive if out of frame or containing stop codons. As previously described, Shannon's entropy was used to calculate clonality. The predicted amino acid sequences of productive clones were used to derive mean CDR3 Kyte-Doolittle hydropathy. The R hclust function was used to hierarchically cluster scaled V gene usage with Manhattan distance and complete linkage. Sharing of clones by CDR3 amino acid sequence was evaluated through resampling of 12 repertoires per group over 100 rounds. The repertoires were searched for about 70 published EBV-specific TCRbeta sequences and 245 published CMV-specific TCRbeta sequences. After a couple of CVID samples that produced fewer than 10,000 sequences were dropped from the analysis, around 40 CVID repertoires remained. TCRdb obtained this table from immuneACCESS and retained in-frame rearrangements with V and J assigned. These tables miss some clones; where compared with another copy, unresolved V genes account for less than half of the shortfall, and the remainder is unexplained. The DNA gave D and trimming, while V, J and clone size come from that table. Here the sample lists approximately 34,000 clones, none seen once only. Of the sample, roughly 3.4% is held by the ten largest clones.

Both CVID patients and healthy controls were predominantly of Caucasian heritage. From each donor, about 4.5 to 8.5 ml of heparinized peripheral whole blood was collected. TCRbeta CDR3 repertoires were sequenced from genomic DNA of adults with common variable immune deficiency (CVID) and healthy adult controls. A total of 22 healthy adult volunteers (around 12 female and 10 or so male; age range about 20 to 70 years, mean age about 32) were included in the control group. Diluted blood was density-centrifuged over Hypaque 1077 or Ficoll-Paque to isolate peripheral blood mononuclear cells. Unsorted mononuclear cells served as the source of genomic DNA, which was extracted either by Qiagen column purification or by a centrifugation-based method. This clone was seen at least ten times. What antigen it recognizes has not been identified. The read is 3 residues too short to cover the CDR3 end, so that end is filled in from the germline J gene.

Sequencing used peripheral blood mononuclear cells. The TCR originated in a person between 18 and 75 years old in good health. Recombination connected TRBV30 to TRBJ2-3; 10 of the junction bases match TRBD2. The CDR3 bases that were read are TGTGCCTGGAGTGGAGCGGGAGGGACCTACACAGATACG. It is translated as CAWSGAGGTYTDT. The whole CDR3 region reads CAWSGAGGTYTDTQYF.